The 20 T cell receptor beta chains below come from one sample, sequenced in a study of cytomegalovirus exposure and HLA in healthy donors. A multiplex PCR was run with 60 Vbeta primers and 13 Jbeta primers. Clones were sequenced by immunoSEQ multiplex PCR, and TCRdb holds only the in-frame ones, with some missing. Counted here are roughly 160,000 clones, roughly 89% occurring once; the ten biggest clones make up approximately 0.85%. Sequencing used PBMCs. All receptors come from a woman aged 30 to 39 in good health and CMV-seronegative.

This chain links TRBV5-1 with TRBJ1-1, with TRBD1 identical over 7 bases. The V segment lost 1 base and the J segment 1 base; nucleotides outside the gene matches: 4. The germline CDR1 and CDR2 sequences are SGHRS and YFSETQ. CDR3 length: 15 residues. The CDR3 sequence: CASSLRQGGNTEAFF. The CDR3 DNA follows: TGCGCCAGCAGCTTGAGACAGGGAGGGAACACTGAAGCTTTCTTT.

The chain has TRBV5-1 and TRBJ2-7; TRBD1 agrees at 9 bases. The CDR3 has 14 amino acids. V shed 4 bases, J shed 6 bases, and the junction held 8 bases outside the gene matches. The germline CDR1 and CDR2 sequences are SGHRS and YFSETQ. The CDR3 protein is CASSPGQGRGEQYF. CDR3 nucleotide sequence: TGCGCCAGCAGCCCGGGACAGGGTCGAGGCGAGCAGTACTTC.

The J gene is TRBJ2-7, the V gene TRBV5-1; D ambiguous. CDR1 and CDR2 (germline): SGHRS, YFSETQ. Between the trimmed V and J ends, which lost 0 bases and 2 bases, there was a span of 9 bases. There are 14 residues in the CDR3. CDR3 in DNA: TGCGCCAGCAGCTTGGCGGGTGACGCCTACGAGCAGTACTTC. This codes for CASSLAGDAYEQYF.

The V gene is TRBV5-1, the J gene TRBJ2-7; TRBD1 matches at 10 bases. Germline V lookup: CDR1 SGHRS, CDR2 YFSETQ. The CDR3 contains 14 residues. Trimming cost V 4 bases and J 0 bases; bases outside gene matches: 1. CDR3 sequence (DNA): TGCGCCAGCAGCGGGACAGGGGCCTCCTACGAGCAGTACTTC. The encoded protein is CASSGTGASYEQYF.

V is TRBV2 and J is TRBJ1-2; possibly TRBD1 for D (5 bases). Germline V gene data show CDR1 as SNHLY and CDR2 as FYNNEI. Trimming took off 4 bases at V and 4 bases at J, with 10 bases between the two ends. This CDR3 has 13 residues. The CDR3 sequence: CASSGGESYGYTF. Written as DNA, the CDR3 is TGTGCCAGCAGTGGGGGGGAGTCCTATGGCTACACCTTC.

The chain carries TRBV15 and TRBJ2-3; 12 nucleotides align to TRBD2. V gave up 3 bases and J gave up 0 bases; unmatched junction bases: 10. The CDR3 sequence is 19 residues long. From germline, CDR1 is LNHNV and CDR2 YYDKDF (reference sequence). This CDR3 is CATSRAGLAGQNSTDTQYF. CDR3 in DNA: TGTGCCACCAGCAGGGCCGGACTAGCGGGGCAGAATAGCACAGATACGCAGTATTTT. Full variable domain (remainder filled in from reference TRBV15 and TRBJ2-3): DAMVIQNPRYQVTQFGKPVTLSCSQTLNHNVMYWYQQKSSQAPKLLFHYYDKDFNNEADTPDNFQSRRPNTSFCFLDIRSPGLGDTAMYLCATSRAGLAGQNSTDTQYFGPGTRLTVL.

This chain connects TRBV28 to TRBJ1-5; tentatively, D is TRBD1 (5 bases). From germline, CDR1 is MDHEN and CDR2 SYDVKM. Trimming took off 2 bases at V and 0 bases at J, with 8 bases between the two ends. The CDR3 sequence is 15 residues long. CDR3 sequence: CASSLGGYSNQPQHF. As DNA, the CDR3 is TGTGCCAGCAGTTTAGGGGGGTATAGCAATCAGCCCCAGCATTTT.

The V and J genes are TRBV7-9 and TRBJ2-1, with TRBD2 identical over 9 bases. The CDR3 is made up of 17 amino acids. The ends lost 5 bases at V and 5 bases at J; junction bases unmatched: 13. Looked up from germline, CDR1 is SEHNR and CDR2 is FQNEAQ (reference sequence). The CDR3 spells CASSQGGGRAVDNEQFF. The CDR3 bases are TGTGCCAGCAGCCAGGGCGGCGGGAGGGCGGTCGACAATGAGCAGTTCTTC.

The chain combines TRBV4-1 with TRBJ2-1; no clear D gene. This CDR3 comprises 14 residues. In germline, CDR1 is MGHRA, CDR2 YSYEKL. V gave up 4 bases and J gave up 0 bases, with 7 bases separating them. CDR3 DNA: TGCGCCAGCAGCCTCGGCGGCTCCTACAATGAGCAGTTCTTC. Its protein product is CASSLGGSYNEQFF.

The V and J genes are TRBV5-4 and TRBJ2-5, with D possibly matching TRBD1 (6 bases). Germline CDR1 is SGHNT and CDR2 is YYREEE (reference sequence). With 4 bases removed from V and 3 bases from J, the gap between germline ends came to 10 bases. The CDR3 length is 13 residues. This CDR3 is CASSPDSKETQYF. CDR3 coding DNA: TGTGCCAGCAGCCCGGACAGCAAAGAGACCCAGTACTTC.

This clone was picked up one time. CDR3 coding DNA: TGTGCCAGCAGCTTAGTGGGCACGGACAGGGTGAAGTACGAGCAGTACTTC. It encodes CASSLVGTDRVKYEQYF. V is TRBV7-2 and J is TRBJ2-5, with TRBD1 identical over 8 bases. The tail of the sequence fits TRBJ2-7 better, so the J call may be wrong. CDR1 is SGHTA, CDR2 FQGNSA, per germline. The CDR3 runs to 17 residues.

The chain combines TRBV6-1 with TRBJ2-4, with a possible D match to TRBD2 (6 bases). Deletions cut 2 bases from V and 0 bases from J, with 11 bases between. Germline V gene sequence: CDR1 MNHNS, CDR2 SASEGT. CDR3 length: 16 residues. CDR3 sequence reads: CASSESWGLAKNIQYF. The CDR3 DNA follows: TGTGCCAGCAGTGAATCATGGGGACTAGCCAAAAACATTCAGTACTTC.

On this clone itself: This sample also contains other DNA sequences that code for the same CDR3. This chain joins TRBV19 and TRBJ2-6, with D tentatively TRBD1 (6 bases). V lost 5 bases and J lost 2, with 13 bases in between. Per the germline V gene, CDR1 is LNHDA and CDR2 is SQIVND (reference sequence). CDR3 length equals 16 residues. CDR3 protein: CASSLKTGAGANVLTF. The CDR3 DNA follows: TGTGCCAGTAGTTTGAAGACAGGCGCTGGGGCCAACGTCCTGACTTTC.

The chain uses TRBV5-1 and TRBJ2-3, with 7 bases matching TRBD2. CDR1 and CDR2 from the germline V gene are SGHRS and YFSETQ. This CDR3 is 16 amino acids long. V shed 0 bases, J shed 2 bases, and the junction held 6 bases outside the gene matches. The chain's CDR3 is CASSLGGGGPTDTQYF. The CDR3 nucleotides read TGCGCCAGCAGCTTGGGGGGCGGGGGACCCACAGATACGCAGTATTTT.

The chain is built from TRBV5-1 and TRBJ2-3; D uncertain. Trimming took off 0 bases at V and 4 bases at J, with 9 bases between the two ends. The CDR3 contains 14 residues. Looked up from germline, CDR1 is SGHRS and CDR2 is YFSETQ. In DNA, the CDR3 is TGCGCCAGCAGCTTGGACACATTGGCAGATACGCAGTATTTT. Amino acid sequence: CASSLDTLADTQYF. The full variable domain, its missing parts supplied by reference TRBV5-1 and TRBJ2-3, is KAGVTQTPRYLIKTRGQQVTLSCSPISGHRSVSWYQQTPGQGLQFLFEYFSETQRNKGNFPGRFSGRQFSNSRSEMNVSTLELGDSALYLCASSLDTLADTQYFGPGTRLTVL.

This chain joins TRBV5-4 and TRBJ2-5, with 8 bases that match TRBD1. In germline, CDR1 is SGHNT, CDR2 YYREEE (reference sequence). V dropped 3 bases and J dropped 2; count of bases not matched to a gene: 12. The CDR3 extends over 17 amino acids. CDR3 protein: CASSYRGAGGWQETQYF. The CDR3 DNA reads TGTGCCAGCAGCTATCGTGGGGCAGGGGGCTGGCAAGAGACCCAGTACTTC.

For the CDR3, the DNA is TGCGCCAGCAGCTTGCCAGGGGAAAGCGAGCAGTACTTC. It yields the protein CASSLPGESEQYF. The chain combines TRBV5-1 with TRBJ2-7; possible D gene TRBD1, 6 bases. Per germline, CDR1 SGHRS and CDR2 YFSETQ. This CDR3 is built from 13 residues. Trimming took off 1 base at V and 6 bases at J, with 11 bases between the two ends.

The rearrangement joins TRBV5-1 to TRBJ2-2, with D possibly TRBD1 on 5 matching bases. V lost 1 base, J lost 1 base, and 5 bases lay in between. Germline V gene data show CDR1 as SGHRS and CDR2 as YFSETQ. The CDR3 is 14 residues long. CDR3 nucleotide sequence: TGCGCCAGCAGCTTGACAGGGAACACCGGGGAGCTGTTTTTT. It encodes CASSLTGNTGELFF.

The V and J genes are TRBV2 and TRBJ2-7; weak D call: TRBD1 (6 bases). This CDR3 has 13 residues. Trimming shortened V by 6 bases and J by 4 bases, and 13 bases separated the two germline ends. In germline, CDR1 is SNHLY, CDR2 FYNNEI. CDR3 DNA sequence: TGTGCCAGCAGGGGGACATCCTCGTACGAGCAGTACTTC. Its protein product is CASRGTSSYEQYF.

The chain is built from TRBV7-2 and TRBJ1-3, with D possibly TRBD1 on 5 matching bases. The V end lost 5 bases, the J end lost 0 bases, and 8 bases lay between the germline ends. Germline V gene data show CDR1 as SGHTA and CDR2 as FQGNSA. CDR3 length: 14 residues. CDR3 coding DNA: TGTGCCAGCAGCACAGGCCCCTCTGGAAACACCATATATTTT. Translation gives CASSTGPSGNTIYF.